Shown below are 21 T cell receptor beta chains from a single sample sequenced in a study of blood T cell repertoires in COVID-19. TCRdb keeps only in-frame clones here, not all; method: immunoSEQ multiplex PCR. The sample has roughly 100,000 clones, 75% to 85% seen once. The sample was peripheral blood. The receptors shown here come from a woman between 65 and 79 years old with acute or convalescent COVID-19.

The gene calls are TRBV11-2 and TRBJ2-3, with D possibly being TRBD1 (7 bases). The CDR3 covers 15 residues. CDR1 and CDR2 from the germline V gene are SGHAT and FQNNGV. The germline V and J ends were trimmed by 3 bases and 1 base, with 11 bases remaining between them. CDR3 sequence: CASSFGGTGTDTQYF. The DNA for the CDR3 is TGTGCCAGCAGCTTCGGCGGGACAGGCACAGATACGCAGTATTTT.

The chain joins TRBV7-9 to TRBJ1-1; D is ambiguous. Looked up from germline, CDR1 is SEHNR and CDR2 is FQNEAQ (reference sequence). Trimming removed 0 bases at V and 4 bases at J, with 9 bases between. The CDR3 length is 14 residues. As DNA, the CDR3 is TGTGCCAGCAGCTTAGCGCGGTTCAGCACTGAAGCTTTCTTT. Translating it yields CASSLARFSTEAFF.

This rearrangement joins TRBV6-5 to TRBJ2-1, with TRBD2 matching 10 bases. This CDR3 is built from 15 residues. Germline V CDR1 and CDR2: MNHEY, SVGAGI. V lost 4 bases and J lost 3; bases outside the gene matches: 3. CDR3 DNA sequence: TGTGCCAGCAGTTCTAGCGGGGGAAACTACAATGAGCAGTTCTTC. It translates to CASSSSGGNYNEQFF.

Here the CDR3 DNA reads TGTGCCAGCACGCGTAGCGGGAGGGTCCAAGAGACCCAGTACTTC. Residues: CASTRSGRVQETQYF. The chain recombines TRBV7-6 with TRBJ2-5, with 11 bases aligning to TRBD2. This CDR3 is built from 15 residues. Germline CDR1 reads SGHVS; CDR2 reads FNYEAQ. V was pared by 7 bases and J by 1 base, with 5 bases of the junction left unmatched.

The chain is built from TRBV5-4 and TRBJ2-2; 10 bases fit TRBD1. The germline V gene encodes CDR1 SGHNT and CDR2 YYREEE (reference sequence). CDR3 length equals 16 residues. After removal of 2 bases from V and 3 bases from J, the junction contained 4 bases not matched to a gene. CDR3 in DNA: TGTGCCAGCAGCTTATTGACAGGGGGCGACACCGGGGAGCTGTTTTTT. This encodes CASSLLTGGDTGELFF.

The chain combines TRBV5-1 with TRBJ1-6; a possible D gene is TRBD1 (6 bases). The CDR3 contains 14 residues. Trimming shortened V by 4 bases and J by 7 bases, and 12 bases separated the two germline ends. CDR1 is SGHRS and CDR2 is YFSETQ in the germline V gene. CDR3 DNA sequence: TGCGCCAGCAGCCTGACCCAGGGGAATTCACCCCTCCACTTT. Translating it yields CASSLTQGNSPLHF.

V and J are TRBV4-1 and TRBJ2-1; D is ambiguous. Germline CDR1 MGHRA, CDR2 YSYEKL. The CDR3 has 12 residues. V lost 4 bases and J 10 bases, leaving 11 bases between the germline ends. The CDR3 spells CASSPQASEQFF. CDR3 nucleotides: TGCGCCAGCAGCCCTCAGGCGTCGGAGCAGTTCTTC.

The chain uses TRBV2 and TRBJ1-5; 8 nucleotides align to TRBD1. CDR3 length: 12 residues. The germline V gene encodes CDR1 SNHLY and CDR2 FYNNEI. J was trimmed by 7 bases and V by 8 bases; bases with no gene match: 4. Written as DNA, the CDR3 is TGTGCCAGCCGGACAGGGAACCAGCCCCAGCATTTT. Protein sequence: CASRTGNQPQHF.

The chain recombines TRBV6-5 with TRBJ1-2, with 8 bases fitting TRBD1. Germline V gene sequence: CDR1 MNHEY, CDR2 SVGAGI. There are 15 residues in the CDR3. Trimming at V came to 7 bases and at J to 5 bases, leaving 12 bases not matched to a gene. CDR3 DNA: TGTGCCAGCATCCGCGGGAGGGACAGGAATTATGGCTACACCTTC. Translation gives CASIRGRDRNYGYTF.

The rearrangement links TRBV3-1 (or the pseudogene TRBV3-2) to TRBJ2-1; possibly TRBD2 for D (6 bases). V gave up 1 base and J gave up 6 bases, with 16 bases separating them. The V gene's germline CDR1 is LGHDT and CDR2 YNNKEL (reference sequence). The CDR3 runs 16 residues. The CDR3 spells CASSQVTPRGTNEQFF. CDR3 coding DNA: TGTGCCAGCAGCCAAGTCACTCCTCGGGGGACCAATGAGCAGTTCTTC.

The chain is built from TRBV6-5 and TRBJ2-7; TRBD1 matches 9 bases. The V segment lost 7 bases and the J segment 6 bases; nucleotides outside the gene matches: 10. The CDR3 length is 14 residues. Germline CDR1 reads MNHEY; CDR2 reads SVGAGI. CDR3 coding DNA: TGTGCCAGCACTCGAGGGACAGGGATGTCCGAGCAGTACTTC. Protein sequence: CASTRGTGMSEQYF.

The genes are TRBV20-1 and TRBJ1-2, with 9 nucleotides matching TRBD1. J lost 9 bases, V lost 3 bases, and 11 bases had no gene match. The CDR3 length is 14 residues. Germline V gene data show CDR1 as DFQATT and CDR2 as SNEGSKA (reference sequence). CDR3 in amino acids: CSASSSGQGGSYTF. The CDR3 DNA reads as TGCAGTGCTAGTTCCTCGGGACAGGGTGGGAGCTACACCTTC.

The chain employs TRBV9 and TRBJ1-1; 7 bases agree with TRBD1. After removal of 0 bases from V and 5 bases from J, the junction contained 7 bases not matched to a gene. CDR1 and CDR2 (germline): SGDLS, YYNGEE. This CDR3 is 15 amino acids long. The CDR3 sequence is CASSVGEGGGTEAFF. In DNA, the CDR3 is TGTGCCAGCAGCGTAGGGGAAGGGGGCGGGACTGAAGCTTTCTTT. Full variable domain (rest looked up from reference TRBV9 and TRBJ1-1): DSGVTQTPKHLITATGQRVTLRCSPRSGDLSVYWYQQSLDQGLQFLIQYYNGEERAKGNILERFSAQQFPDLHSELNLSSLELGDSALYFCASSVGEGGGTEAFFGQGTRLTVV.

The chain carries TRBV7-2 and TRBJ2-2; D remains ambiguous. CDR1 and CDR2 (germline): SGHTA, FQGNSA. The CDR3 sequence is 13 residues long. The V gene lost 2 bases and the J gene lost 4 bases, with 5 bases spanning the gap. CDR3 sequence: CASSLSRTGELFF. CDR3 bases: TGTGCCAGCAGCTTATCTCGCACCGGGGAGCTGTTTTTT.

CDR3 region: CATQGTGANVLTF. The CDR3 DNA reads as TGTGCCACTCAGGGGACTGGGGCCAACGTCCTGACTTTC. The gene calls are TRBV24-1 and TRBJ2-6; maybe TRBD1 (6 bases). Germline-derived CDR1 and CDR2 are KGHDR and SFDVKD. The CDR3 totals 13 residues. V shed 10 bases and J shed 2 bases, with 8 bases lying between them.

The rearrangement uses TRBV5-4 and TRBJ2-5; TRBD1 matches 7 bases. The CDR3 is made up of 15 amino acids. Trimming cost V 1 base and J 2 bases; bases outside gene matches: 5. Germline V gene sequence: CDR1 SGHNT, CDR2 YYREEE (reference sequence). The CDR3 nucleotides are TGTGCCAGCAGCTTGAGCCCGGGACAGCAAGAGACCCAGTACTTC. Translated, it gives CASSLSPGQQETQYF. The variable domain in full, with the rest retrieved from reference TRBV5-4 and TRBJ2-5, is ETGVTQSPTHLIKTRGQQVTLRCSSQSGHNTVSWYQQALGQGPQFIFQYYREEENGRGNFPPRFSGLQFPNYSSELNVNALELDDSALYLCASSLSPGQQETQYFGPGTRLLVL.

The chain has TRBV5-6 and TRBJ1-1; tentatively, D is TRBD1 (5 bases). Trimming removed 3 bases from V and 7 bases from J, with 7 bases in between. The CDR3 spans 11 residues. From germline, CDR1 is SGHDT and CDR2 YYEEEE. The CDR3 sequence is CASSWGLEAFF. Written as DNA, the CDR3 is TGTGCCAGCAGCTGGGGCCTTGAAGCTTTCTTT. The variable domain in full, with the rest retrieved from reference TRBV5-6 and TRBJ1-1, is DAGVTQSPTHLIKTRGQQVTLRCSPKSGHDTVSWYQQALGQGPQFIFQYYEEEERQRGNFPDRFSGHQFPNYSSELNVNALLLGDSALYLCASSWGLEAFFGQGTRLTVV.

The J gene is TRBJ1-1, the V gene TRBV19, with 7 nucleotides matching TRBD1. Trimming at V came to 7 bases and at J to 0 bases, leaving 8 bases not matched to a gene. CDR3 size: 15 residues. Germline V gene lookup returns CDR1 LNHDA and CDR2 SQIVND (reference sequence). The CDR3 loop reads CASTGPGQMNTEAFF. The CDR3 coding sequence is TGTGCCAGTACGGGGCCGGGACAGATGAACACTGAAGCTTTCTTT.

This sequence joins TRBV11-2 and TRBJ1-2; tentative D call: TRBD1 (5 bases). The length of the CDR3 is 14 residues. Trimming pared 2 bases from V and 8 bases from J, leaving 15 bases between. From germline, CDR1 is SGHAT and CDR2 FQNNGV. CDR3 DNA: TGTGCCAGCAGCTTATCGGGGGGGACTTACGGCTACACCTTC. This gives the protein CASSLSGGTYGYTF.

The chain employs TRBV29-1 and TRBJ2-1; D unresolved. The germline V gene has CDR1 SQVTM and CDR2 ANQGSEA. The V gene lost 7 bases and the J gene lost 8 bases, with 21 bases spanning the gap. This CDR3 is 14 amino acids long. The CDR3 is CSGKTFSYNDEQFF. As DNA, the CDR3 is TGCAGCGGAAAGACTTTCTCCTACAATGATGAGCAGTTCTTC.

The gene calls are TRBV4-3 and TRBJ1-2, with D perhaps TRBD1 (5 bases). The CDR3 consists of 16 residues. The germline V gene encodes CDR1 LGHNA and CDR2 YSLEER. Trimming pared 2 bases from V and 5 bases from J, leaving 18 bases between. The CDR3 region is CASSQPGDRNSYGYTF. CDR3 sequence (DNA): TGCGCCAGCAGCCAACCCGGAGACAGAAACTCTTATGGCTACACCTTC.